This T cell receptor beta chain was sequenced in a study of blood T cell repertoires in COVID-19. The junction had 6 bases not matched to a gene; V was cut back by 3 bases and J by 6 bases. CDR1 and CDR2 (germline): LNHDA, SQIVND (reference sequence). The CDR3 sequence is 15 residues long. Measured with immunoSEQ multiplex PCR; TCRdb has only the in-frame clones, and not every one. The table has roughly 350,000 clones, roughly 86% seen once. This TCR derives from a woman aged 65 to 85 with COVID-19, enrolled during active disease. V is TRBV19 and J is TRBJ2-1; 9 bases are shared with TRBD1. Sample: peripheral blood. The CDR3 DNA sequence: TGTGCCAGTAGTATTATACAGGGGGCGAGCAATGAGCAGTTCTTC. Translating it yields CASSIIQGASNEQFF.